The subject of this entry is one T cell receptor (beta chain). Its antigen is still unknown. The Oncomine TCR Beta short-read assay sequenced DNA from cultured CD4+ T cells. TCRdb re-called the PCR reads through MiXCR, storing one row per CDR3 protein. The sample includes some 15,000 distinct CDR3 sequences, around half of them seen just once. Documented treatment: roughly 11-day PBMC culture with coronavirus spike peptide pools or control peptides (ViraFEST assay). Roughly 2 million PBMCs per well were cultured with around 10 IU/ml IL-2 and 7.5 to 10 ug/ml peptide pools. This entry comes from a study of vaccination and CD4 T cells after COVID-19. In germline, CDR1 is SGHTS, CDR2 YDEGEE. This CDR3 is built from 16 residues. The V end was cut by 5 bases, the J end by 0 bases, with 15 bases between.

Sequenced input: CD4+ T cells from blood, cultured in vitro. The chain has TRBV5-8 and TRBJ1-3, with D perhaps TRBD1 (5 bases). The TCR was taken from a human donor who had recovered from COVID-19. The CDR3 here is CASRGKGRASGNTIYF. CDR3 sequence (DNA): TGTGCCAGCAGGGGGAAGGGGCGCGCCTCTGGAAACACCATATATTTT.